A selection of T cell receptor beta chains follows, all from one sample in a study of early T cells in non-severe SARS-CoV-2 infection. TCRdb itself ran the 5' RACE reads through MiXCR, one entry per CDR3 protein. The sample carries around 57,000 distinct CDR3 sequences, 11% recorded once. The sequencing sample was made of whole blood. These receptors came from an adult who was a healthcare worker with PCR-confirmed SARS-CoV-2 infection or an uninfected control (not recorded which). The CDR3 runs from the conserved cysteine through the conserved F or W. A D gene is named only where the DNA matches it firmly. Clone size is shown for a subset of rows, as once, few, many or a class of expanded clone.

>many|-|TRBJ1-1|16|TRBV12-3/TRBV12-4
CASRALKYDGGTEAFF
TGTGCCAGCAGAGCCCTGAAATATGATGGGGGGACTGAAGCTTTCTTT
>many|-|TRBJ2-7|15|TRBV20-1
CSASRTGTPTYEQYF
TGCAGTGCTAGTCGGACCGGGACACCTACCTACGAGCAGTACTTC
>many|TRBD1|TRBJ2-3|12|TRBV18
CASSDRDYTQYF
TGTGCCAGCTCCGACAGGGATTATACGCAGTATTTT
>many|TRBD1|TRBJ2-7|15|TRBV19
CASSMFGTGAYEQYF
TGTGCCAGTAGTATGTTTGGGACAGGAGCCTACGAGCAGTACTTC
>many|-|TRBJ2-7|13|TRBV20-1
CSASVQTSYEQYF
TGCAGTGCTAGTGTACAGACTAGCTACGAGCAGTACTTC
>many|-|TRBJ1-4|15|TRBV7-8
CASSLGAGPGGKLFF
TGTGCCAGCAGCCTAGGGGCAGGCCCCGGGGGGAAACTGTTTTTT
>-|-|TRBJ1-5|15|TRBV5-1
CASSLDSGNSQPQHF
TGCGCCAGCAGCTTGGATTCAGGGAACAGTCAGCCCCAGCATTTT
>few|TRBD2|TRBJ2-3|21|TRBV9
CASSVVSTGTSGRPSTDTQYF
TGTGCCAGCAGCGTAGTCTCGACCGGGACTAGCGGGAGGCCTAGCACAGATACGCAGTATTTT
>few|-|TRBJ1-5|13|TRBV6-5
CASWPPQGGPQHF
TGTGCCAGCTGGCCCCCTCAAGGCGGGCCCCAGCATTTT
>-|TRBD2|TRBJ2-1|16|TRBV20-1
CSAAQLSGGLENEQFF
TGCAGTGCGGCCCAGCTGTCGGGGGGGCTCGAGAATGAGCAGTTCTTC
>many|-|TRBJ2-7|13|TRBV6-2/TRBV6-3
CASSPFDPYEQYF
TGTGCCAGCAGCCCCTTCGACCCCTACGAGCAGTACTTC
>many|-|TRBJ1-3|16|TRBV7-2
CASSKPGRASGNTIYF
TGTGCCAGCAGCAAGCCGGGGAGGGCCTCTGGAAACACCATATATTTT
>few|TRBD1|TRBJ1-1|16|TRBV18
CASSPSGTAKGAETFF
TGTGCCAGCTCACCAAGCGGGACAGCTAAAGGGGCTGAAACTTTCTTT
>-|-|TRBJ2-7|13|TRBV6-2/TRBV6-3
CASSYNRDYEQYF
TGTGCCAGCAGTTACAACAGGGACTACGAGCAGTACTTC
>many|-|TRBJ1-1|11|TRBV12-3/TRBV12-4
CASSSGSEAFF
TGTGCCAGCAGCTCGGGCTCTGAAGCTTTCTTT
>-|-|TRBJ2-3|14|TRBV19
CASSINLRGDTQYF
TGTGCCAGTAGTATAAACCTCCGGGGAGATACGCAGTATTTT
>-|-|TRBJ2-3|13|TRBV29-1
CSAPLSSTDTQYF
TGCAGCGCCCCGCTATCTTCCACAGATACGCAGTATTTT
>many|TRBD2|TRBJ2-5|16|TRBV6-5
CASSQGLAGVKETQYF
TGTGCCAGCAGCCAAGGACTAGCGGGGGTCAAAGAGACCCAGTACTTC
>many|-|TRBJ2-5|11|TRBV20-1
CSATIGETQYF
TGCAGTGCTACGATAGGGGAGACCCAGTACTTC
>many|-|TRBJ2-3|17|TRBV29-1
CSVPDVRWAQRTDTQYF
TGCAGCGTTCCTGACGTTAGGTGGGCCCAGAGGACAGATACGCAGTATTTT
>many|-|TRBJ2-3|15|TRBV29-1
CSVVRERRPTDTQYF
TGCAGCGTTGTAAGGGAGCGACGACCCACAGATACGCAGTATTTT
>many|-|TRBJ2-2|13|TRBV20-1
CSARTVFTGELFF
TGCAGTGCTAGGACAGTGTTTACCGGGGAGCTGTTTTTT
>many|TRBD1|TRBJ1-2|20|TRBV30
CAWSVPPFAGTGLWGYGYTF
TGTGCCTGGAGTGTACCGCCCTTCGCCGGGACAGGGTTATGGGGGTATGGCTACACCTTC
>many|-|TRBJ2-1|15|TRBV12-3/TRBV12-4
CASSLGAGVMNEQFF
TGTGCCAGCAGTTTAGGGGCAGGGGTCATGAATGAGCAGTTCTTC